The 15 T cell receptor beta chains presented below share a single source sample, sequenced in a study of immune evolution from preneoplasia to lung adenocarcinoma. The repertoire was sequenced with immunoSEQ multiplex PCR; TCRdb's copy has only in-frame clones and lacks some. In the table there are about 14,000 clones, 81% of which are singletons. The material sequenced was FFPE minimally invasive lung adenocarcinoma tissue. These receptors were taken from a person aged 60 to 85 with lung adenocarcinoma.

The J gene is TRBJ1-1, the V gene TRBV30, with TRBD1 matching 8 bases. The germline CDR1 and CDR2 sequences are GTSNPN and SVGIG (reference sequence). The length of the CDR3 is 13 residues. With 4 bases clipped from V and 3 bases from J, the junction kept 4 bases outside the gene matches. The CDR3 DNA follows: TGTGCCTGGAATGGACAGGGCTACACTGAAGCTTTCTTT. It specifies CAWNGQGYTEAFF.

This clone was found a few times. The V and J genes are TRBV6-5 and TRBJ1-2; maybe TRBD1 (5 bases). This CDR3 is 15 amino acids long. Germline lookup yields CDR1 MNHEY and CDR2 SVGAGI. Trimming removed 0 bases at V and 5 bases at J, with 13 bases between. The CDR3 reads CASSYSAGNFYGYTF. CDR3 nucleotides: TGTGCCAGCAGTTACTCGGCAGGGAATTTTTATGGCTACACCTTC.

The rearrangement uses TRBV19 and TRBJ2-5; 11 bases map to TRBD2. Germline CDR1 and CDR2: LNHDA and SQIVND (reference sequence). The CDR3 has 16 residues. Trimming at V came to 6 bases and at J to 0 bases, leaving 6 bases not matched to a gene. In DNA form, the CDR3 reads TGTGCCAGTAGGAGCCAGGGACTAGCGGACCAAGAGACCCAGTACTTC. As protein: CASRSQGLADQETQYF.

This sequence joins TRBV11-2 and TRBJ1-4; D unclear. This CDR3 spans 13 amino acids. From germline, CDR1 is SGHAT and CDR2 FQNNGV. Trimming removed 5 bases from V and 12 bases from J, with 16 bases in between. The CDR3 reads CASSQTGIGELFF. The CDR3 DNA reads as TGTGCCAGCAGCCAAACGGGGATAGGCGAACTGTTTTTT.

CDR3 DNA: TGCGCCAGCAGCTACGGGACTAGCGGCTACACCGGGGAGCTGTTTTTT. Its protein product is CASSYGTSGYTGELFF. This chain joins TRBV5-1 and TRBJ2-2; TRBD2 matches at 11 bases. There are 16 residues in the CDR3. With 3 bases clipped from V and 3 bases from J, the junction kept 4 bases outside the gene matches. The germline CDR1 and CDR2 sequences are SGHRS and YFSETQ.

The chain links TRBV2 to TRBJ2-7; 7 bases are a match to TRBD1. With V trimmed by 7 bases and J by 3 bases, 3 bases remained unmatched. This CDR3 has 12 amino acids. Germline CDR1 is SNHLY and CDR2 is FYNNEI. CDR3 residues: CASKGDSYEQYF. CDR3 in DNA: TGTGCCAGCAAGGGGGACAGCTACGAGCAGTACTTC.

Only a few counts were recorded for this clone. V gene TRBV4-1 combines with J gene TRBJ2-7; 10 bases agree with TRBD1. The length of the CDR3 is 16 residues. J lost 2 bases, V lost 2 bases, and 6 bases had no gene match. Germline CDR1 is MGHRA and CDR2 is YSYEKL. The CDR3 sequence: CASSQPTGGGTYEQYF. CDR3 DNA: TGCGCCAGCAGCCAACCGACAGGGGGCGGCACCTACGAGCAGTACTTC.

The rearrangement joins TRBV5-7 to TRBJ2-7; D is ambiguous. TRBV5-7 counts as an open reading frame of uncertain function. The CDR3 has 18 residues. V was cut by 5 bases and J by 0 bases, with 24 bases left in between. The CDR3 coding sequence is TGTGCCAGCAGGCCTAAGGGCGGTTTGTCCTCGAGCTCCTACGAGCAGTACTTC. This codes for CASRPKGGLSSSSYEQYF.

This clone was detected once. This rearrangement joins TRBV7-9 to TRBJ2-7, with 10 bases lining up with TRBD2. Germline CDR1 and CDR2: SEHNR and FQNEAQ (reference sequence). This CDR3 spans 17 amino acids. After removal of 5 bases from V and 3 bases from J, the junction contained 13 bases not matched to a gene. The CDR3 region is CASSQDLASGGFYEQYF. The CDR3, as DNA: TGTGCCAGCAGCCAAGATCTAGCTAGCGGGGGCTTCTACGAGCAGTACTTC.

This clone was counted once. J is TRBJ2-5 and V is TRBV2, with 12 bases fitting TRBD2. The V and J ends lost 2 bases and 2 bases, in that order; junction bases with no gene match: 6. The CDR3 consists of 17 residues. CDR1 and CDR2 (germline): SNHLY, FYNNEI. The CDR3, as DNA: TGTGCCAGCAGTGAATCCCCAACTAGCGGGGGGCAAGAGACCCAGTACTTC. Amino acids: CASSESPTSGGQETQYF.

The genes are TRBV7-2 and TRBJ1-2, with 8 nucleotides matching TRBD1. CDR3 length equals 13 residues. Germline V gene lookup returns CDR1 SGHTA and CDR2 FQGNSA. V trimming: 5 bases; J trimming: 4 bases; junction bases outside the gene matches: 3. The CDR3 is CASSRDRFYGYTF. The CDR3 region has the DNA TGTGCCAGCAGCCGGGACAGGTTCTATGGCTACACCTTC.

The CDR3 DNA reads as TGTGCCAGCACCTGGAGGGGGCGCAACACCGGGGAGCTGTTTTTT. Translation gives CASTWRGRNTGELFF. This chain uses TRBV28 with TRBJ2-2; tentatively, D is TRBD1 (7 bases). V lost 7 bases, J lost 2 bases, and 14 bases lay in between. The CDR3 runs to 15 residues. Looked up from germline, CDR1 is MDHEN and CDR2 is SYDVKM.

The chain recombines TRBV4-2 with TRBJ1-4, with D perhaps matching TRBD1 (5 bases). The germline V gene has CDR1 LGHNA and CDR2 YNFKEQ. Trimming took off 0 bases at V and 4 bases at J, with 12 bases between the two ends. The CDR3 covers 16 residues. CDR3 residues: CASSQDTGRGNEKLFF. The CDR3 DNA reads TGTGCCAGCAGCCAAGACACGGGGCGCGGTAATGAAAAACTGTTTTTT.

This clone was counted only a few times. The rearrangement uses TRBV19 and TRBJ1-5; D gene unclear. Trimming took 5 bases from V and 9 from J, leaving 14 bases between them. Germline loops: CDR1 LNHDA, CDR2 SQIVND (reference sequence). The CDR3 spans 13 residues. The CDR3 nucleotides are TGTGCCAGTAGTCCCCAGGCCCCATCGCCCCAGCATTTT. Amino acid sequence: CASSPQAPSPQHF.

V is TRBV19 and J is TRBJ2-4; the D is unclear. Germline V gene sequence: CDR1 LNHDA, CDR2 SQIVND (reference sequence). Trimming pared 6 bases from V and 2 bases from J, leaving 8 bases between. The CDR3 has 13 amino acids. The CDR3 region is CASRSKTKNIQYF. Written as DNA, the CDR3 is TGTGCCAGTAGGTCAAAAACCAAAAACATTCAGTACTTC.